This T cell receptor (beta chain) originates from a study of blood T cell repertoires in COVID-19. At the level of the study: Sites across the United States, Italy and Spain contributed samples from acute and convalescent COVID-19.

The assay was immunoSEQ multiplex PCR, and TCRdb's table has in-frame clones only and misses some. In the table there are 25,000 to 30,000 clones, 85% of which are singletons. This receptor was obtained from a human donor in a cohort sampled during active COVID-19. Sequencing used peripheral blood.

The CDR3 spells CASRNRLAGGVHNEQFF. Here the CDR3 DNA reads TGCGCCAGCAGGAACCGACTAGCGGGGGGTGTCCACAATGAGCAGTTCTTC. The rearrangement links TRBV10-2 to TRBJ2-1; 13 nucleotides agree with TRBD2. V was clipped by 6 bases and J by 5 bases; unmatched bases: 10. Germline CDR1 and CDR2: WSHSY and SAAADI. This CDR3 has 17 amino acids.